The 25 T cell receptor beta chains given below trace back to one sample, sequenced in a study of shared clonotypes between healthy human individuals. Clones were read by immunoSEQ multiplex PCR, and TCRdb kept only the in-frame ones, dropping some. The table has a few million clones, around 94% seen once; the top ten hold around 0.14%. Sequencing was done on a sample of naive CD4+ T cells sorted from blood. Subset indicated: CD45RA+ positively selected. All receptors derive from a man younger than 30 in good health.

This chain connects TRBV19 to TRBJ2-2; D unresolved. Trimming left V 2 bases short and J 6 bases short, with 7 bases between. Per germline, CDR1 LNHDA and CDR2 SQIVND (reference sequence). This CDR3 comprises 13 residues. The CDR3 protein is CASSISVAGELFF. CDR3 DNA sequence: TGTGCCAGTAGTATATCGGTGGCCGGGGAGCTGTTTTTT.

The chain joins TRBV2 to TRBJ1-1; D remains unclear. CDR1 is SNHLY, CDR2 FYNNEI, per germline. Deletions cut 2 bases from V and 0 bases from J, with 10 bases between. This CDR3 is 15 amino acids long. The CDR3: CASSERFGLNTEAFF. In DNA form, the CDR3 reads TGTGCCAGCAGTGAACGTTTCGGGTTGAACACTGAAGCTTTCTTT.

The rearrangement joins TRBV10-3 to TRBJ2-3, with 11 bases aligning to TRBD1. After removal of 4 bases from V and 4 bases from J, the junction contained 1 base not matched to a gene. CDR1 and CDR2 (germline): ENHRY, SYGVKD. This CDR3 region has 14 residues. CDR3 sequence: CAISAGQGADTQYF. CDR3 DNA: TGTGCCATCAGTGCGGGACAGGGGGCAGATACGCAGTATTTT.

This clone was observed a handful of times. The V and J genes are TRBV21-1 and TRBJ1-2; the table's D gene call, TRBD1, was not cross checked with the DNA. TRBV21-1 is flagged as a pseudogene. The CDR3 is made up of 12 amino acids. CDR3 loop: CASSIRGCGYTF. DNA for the CDR3: TGTGCCAGCAGCATCAGGGGCTGTGGCTACACCTTC.

This clone was picked up one time. Other DNA sequences in this specimen translate into the identical CDR3. This chain connects TRBV5-1 to TRBJ2-1; the D gene is possibly TRBD2 (5 bases). The CDR3 extends over 15 amino acids. V gave up 0 bases and J gave up 0 bases, with 7 bases separating them. Germline CDR1 SGHRS, CDR2 YFSETQ. The CDR3 protein is CASSLAGISYNEQFF. The DNA for the CDR3 is TGCGCCAGCAGCTTGGCGGGAATCTCCTACAATGAGCAGTTCTTC.

With regard to this clone: Other DNA variants within this sample encode the same CDR3. The chain carries TRBV5-1 and TRBJ2-7; no firm D call. CDR3 length: 12 amino acids. Trimming cost V 2 bases and J 4 bases, with 7 bases left between them. Germline V gene lookup returns CDR1 SGHRS and CDR2 YFSETQ. The CDR3 bases are TGCGCCAGCAGCTTAGATAGATACGAGCAGTACTTC. This gives the protein CASSLDRYEQYF.

In this sample, this clone turned up many times. The rearrangement uses TRBV6-5 and TRBJ1-4; 9 positions agree with TRBD1. This CDR3 region has 14 residues. Germline-derived CDR1 and CDR2 are MNHEY and SVGAGI. V shed 8 bases, J shed 8 bases, and the junction held 9 bases outside the gene matches. The CDR3 here is CASGSGTGWEKLFF. The CDR3 bases are TGTGCCAGCGGTTCCGGGACAGGGTGGGAAAAACTGTTTTTT.

Turning to this clone: Other DNA sequences within the sample encode an identical CDR3. This chain joins TRBV4-1 and TRBJ2-7; maybe TRBD2 (7 bases). Germline CDR1 is MGHRA and CDR2 is YSYEKL. Trimming shortened V by 3 bases and J by 2 bases, and 8 bases separated the two germline ends. This CDR3 is 13 amino acids long. CDR3 sequence reads: CASSQGGPYEQYF. CDR3 nucleotides: TGCGCCAGCAGCCAGGGGGGGCCCTACGAGCAGTACTTC.

Notes on this clone: This same CDR3 is encoded by further DNA sequences in the sample. The chain couples TRBV7-3 to TRBJ2-1; TRBD1 is a possible D gene (6 bases). This CDR3 region has 14 residues. The V end was cut by 5 bases, the J end by 3 bases, with 11 bases between. Germline CDR1 reads SGHTA; CDR2 reads FQGTGA. CDR3 amino acids: CASSPGQGYNEQFF. As DNA, the CDR3 is TGTGCCAGCAGCCCGGGACAAGGCTACAATGAGCAGTTCTTC.

The chain couples TRBV6-5 to TRBJ2-5; D is perhaps TRBD1 (6 bases). The end of the DNA aligns better with TRBJ2-7, so the J call may be wrong. Looked up from germline, CDR1 is MNHEY and CDR2 is SVGAGI. The CDR3 has 15 amino acids. The CDR3 DNA is TGTGCCAGCAGTTACTCCTGGGACACCCACTACGAGCAGTACTTC. This encodes CASSYSWDTHYEQYF.

The rearrangement links TRBV19 to TRBJ1-2, with 7 bases aligning to TRBD1. Trimming took 6 bases from V and 8 from J; bases not matched to a gene: 12. CDR3 size: 14 residues. CDR1 and CDR2 (germline): LNHDA, SQIVND (reference sequence). Here the CDR3 reads CASRAEDRVGGYTF. The CDR3 DNA is TGTGCCAGTAGGGCCGAAGACAGGGTAGGCGGCTACACCTTC.

The chain uses TRBV10-3 and TRBJ1-5; D gene uncertain. CDR1 is ENHRY and CDR2 is SYGVKD in the germline V gene. V was cut by 10 bases and J by 2 bases, with 12 bases left in between. The CDR3 is 13 amino acids. As DNA, the CDR3 is TGTGCCACCACGGGGTCTGGCAATCAGCCCCAGCATTTT. It specifies CATTGSGNQPQHF.

As regards this clone: Other DNA sequences in this sample translate to the same CDR3. The chain employs TRBV2 and TRBJ2-3; TRBD2 matches at 8 bases. CDR3 length equals 15 residues. Germline V CDR1 and CDR2: SNHLY, FYNNEI. V lost 4 bases to trimming and J lost 0 bases; unmatched junction nucleotides: 3. The CDR3 DNA sequence: TGTGCCAGCAGTGGCCAGCGGGGGAGCACAGATACGCAGTATTTT. It is translated as CASSGQRGSTDTQYF.

The chain joins TRBV18 to TRBJ2-1; D not resolved. The CDR3 is 15 amino acids. The V and J ends lost 3 bases and 4 bases respectively, with 13 bases between them. In germline, CDR1 is KGHSH, CDR2 LQKENI. CDR3 DNA sequence: TGTGCCAGCTCACCCAATGGTTACAGATACAATGAGCAGTTCTTC. Amino acid sequence: CASSPNGYRYNEQFF. Full variable domain (remainder filled in from reference TRBV18 and TRBJ2-1): NAGVMQNPRHLVRRRGQEARLRCSPMKGHSHVYWYRQLPEEGLKFMVYLQKENIIDESGMPKERFSAEFPKEGPSILRIQQVVRGDSAAYFCASSPNGYRYNEQFFGPGTRLTVL.

As regards this clone: Compared with germline, one end of the junction differs, possibly owing to a read error. V and J are TRBV27 and TRBJ2-4; D call uncertain. Germline V lookup: CDR1 MNHEY, CDR2 SMNVEV (reference sequence). This CDR3 spans 10 amino acids. The CDR3 region has the DNA TGTGCCAGCAGGCCCAACAGTCAGTACTTC. As protein: CASRPNSQYF.

V is TRBV5-1 and J is TRBJ2-2; TRBD1 is a possible D gene (6 bases). Germline CDR1 reads SGHRS; CDR2 reads YFSETQ. V was cut by 2 bases and J by 7 bases, with 15 bases left in between. The CDR3 extends over 15 amino acids. CDR3 coding DNA: TGCGCCAGCAGCTTAGTGGGGGCTTCAAACGGGGAGCTGTTTTTT. Translation: CASSLVGASNGELFF.

The chain has TRBV7-9 and TRBJ1-2; possibly TRBD1 for D (5 bases). The CDR3 totals 15 residues. The V gene lost 5 bases and the J gene lost 1 base, with 14 bases spanning the gap. Germline V gene lookup returns CDR1 SEHNR and CDR2 FQNEAQ (reference sequence). CDR3 protein: CASSAGTLLNYGYTF. The CDR3 DNA is TGTGCCAGCAGCGCGGGGACCCTGCTTAACTATGGCTACACCTTC.

The chain recombines TRBV5-4 with TRBJ2-7, with D possibly called TRBD1 or TRBD2 (5 bases each). Looked up from germline, CDR1 is SGHNT and CDR2 is YYREEE (reference sequence). V lost 0 bases and J lost 5, with 12 bases in between. CDR3 length equals 14 residues. CDR3 sequence: CASSLGGALDEQYF. The CDR3 DNA is TGTGCCAGCAGCTTGGGAGGGGCATTGGACGAGCAGTACTTC.

This clone has a single count. This rearrangement joins TRBV6-6 to TRBJ1-5; D gene uncertain. V was pared by 10 bases and J by 2 bases, with 9 bases between. This CDR3 is built from 12 residues. Germline V gene sequence: CDR1 MNHNY, CDR2 SVGAGI (reference sequence). The CDR3: CATGIGNQPQHF. CDR3 sequence (DNA): TGTGCCACCGGCATAGGCAATCAGCCCCAGCATTTT.

This clone has just one count. The rearrangement uses TRBV5-1 and TRBJ2-3; 9 bases agree with TRBD2. V dropped 3 bases and J dropped 2; count of bases not matched to a gene: 4. The CDR3 length is 15 residues. Germline V lookup: CDR1 SGHRS, CDR2 YFSETQ. CDR3 protein: CASSSRTSATDTQYF. The CDR3 DNA reads as TGCGCCAGCAGCTCCAGGACTAGCGCCACAGATACGCAGTATTTT.

The genes are TRBV7-9 and TRBJ1-2, with TRBD1 as a possible D gene (6 bases). The CDR3 length is 14 residues. Deletions cut 4 bases from V and 4 bases from J, with 13 bases between. Germline-derived CDR1 and CDR2 are SEHNR and FQNEAQ (reference sequence). The CDR3 sequence: CASSSGQSLYGYTF. The CDR3 region has the DNA TGTGCCAGCAGCTCTGGACAGAGCCTCTATGGCTACACCTTC.

This chain uses TRBV5-1 with TRBJ2-7; no clear D gene. Trimming shortened V by 4 bases and J by 6 bases, and 14 bases separated the two germline ends. The V gene's germline CDR1 is SGHRS and CDR2 YFSETQ. The CDR3 runs 13 residues. For the CDR3, the DNA is TGCGCCAGCAGCCAGGAGCCCTTCGGCGAGCAGTACTTC. It specifies CASSQEPFGEQYF.

The sample holds a few counts of this clone. This chain connects TRBV6-5 to TRBJ1-1; no clear D. CDR3 length: 13 amino acids. Germline-derived CDR1 and CDR2 are MNHEY and SVGAGI. V gave up 2 bases and J gave up 5 bases, with 9 bases separating them. The CDR3 loop reads CASSYDGITEAFF. CDR3 DNA: TGTGCCAGCAGTTACGATGGGATTACTGAAGCTTTCTTT.

V and J are TRBV28 and TRBJ1-1; weak D call: TRBD1 (6 bases). The CDR3 is 14 amino acids. Trimming pared 6 bases from V and 6 bases from J, leaving 17 bases between. Germline-derived CDR1 and CDR2 are MDHEN and SYDVKM. The DNA of the CDR3 is TGTGCCAGCAGAAGCCCCCCAGGGGACGCTGAAGCTTTCTTT. It is translated as CASRSPPGDAEAFF.

The genes are TRBV13 and TRBJ1-3; D gene ambiguous. Trimming pared 0 bases from V and 0 bases from J, leaving 6 bases between. The CDR3 runs to 15 residues. The V gene's germline CDR1 is PRHDT and CDR2 FYEKMQ (reference sequence). The CDR3 nucleotides read TGTGCCAGCAGCTTAGGGCGGTCCTCTGGAAACACCATATATTTT. Translated: CASSLGRSSGNTIYF.